This T cell receptor (beta chain) was observed in a study of shared T cell receptors in the human thymus. Here immunoSEQ multiplex PCR was the method, and the copy in TCRdb shows in-frame clones only, minus some. The sample records hundreds of thousands of clones, around 78% being singletons. This clone was recorded a few times. The data also belong to a second study, concerning human thymus T cells. That source adds: Corrective heart surgery yielded the resections from which the thymus tissue came. Within thymic and blood repertoires, V and J gene usage appeared to be biased.

Sequencing was done on a sample of thymocytes. This sequence was found in a boy under two years old with a congenital heart defect.

CDR3 loop: CASSEGTPTVSNQPQHF. CDR3 in DNA: TGTGCCAGCAGTGAGGGAACCCCGACAGTTAGCAATCAGCCCCAGCATTTT. The V and J genes are TRBV6-1 and TRBJ1-5; TRBD1 might be the D (5 bases). Germline loops: CDR1 MNHNS, CDR2 SASEGT. The CDR3 loop spans 17 amino acids. The ends were cut back, 3 bases at V and 0 bases at J, with 15 bases in the middle.